What follows describes a single T cell receptor (beta chain). What it binds is not known. One entry per CDR3 protein, called by TCRdb with MiXCR from the RT-PCR reads. Found here are hundreds of thousands of distinct CDR3 sequences, around 15% of them singletons; the top ten hold roughly 7.2%. The junction had 5 bases not matched to a gene; V was cut back by 2 bases and J by 0 bases. The CDR3 runs to 17 residues. Germline V gene sequence: CDR1 MNHEY, CDR2 SMNVEV (reference sequence). The data stem from a study of response to subunit inactivated influenza vaccine. Study findings and constraints: Authors suggested each seasonal influenza vaccination recruits few new T cells.

The source is a man aged 45-65 years who received an inactivated influenza vaccine. The input for sequencing was PBMCs from blood, taken less than 15 days before vaccination. The chain joins TRBV27 to TRBJ2-3; 10 bases agree with TRBD2. The CDR3 loop reads CASSLLLAGTSTDTQYF. CDR3 sequence (DNA): TGTGCCAGCAGTTTACTACTAGCGGGGACTAGCACAGATACGCAGTATTTT.